The clone carrying this T cell receptor (beta chain) was observed once. As yet, its antigen is unknown. Germline is not matched at one junction end, which may reflect a read error. This same CDR3 is encoded by further DNA sequences in the sample. Terminally differentiated effector memory CD45RA+ cells were left out of the naive CD8 fraction, which was CD45RO-negative and positively selected for CCR7. The sample comes from a study of shared clonotypes between healthy human individuals. The study's findings and limits: Generally, naive subsets (rather than memory subsets) showed larger estimated richness. Tissues were not sampled, only blood, and their repertoires likely differ. Sharing across four donors was highest in naive CD4 (roughly 5%) and lowest in memory CD8 (0.4%).

The material for each subset, its genomic DNA, was split evenly across several immunoSEQ plates. Libraries were prepared by immunoSEQ multiplex PCR; TCRdb keeps only in-frame clonotypes and omits some of them. The data hold roughly 1,800,000 clones, with about 95% observed a single time. Germline V gives CDR1 SSHAT, CDR2 FNYEAQ (reference sequence). This CDR3 contains 13 residues. The chain combines TRBV7-7 with TRBJ2-7; no clear D gene. Specimen: naive CD8+ T cells sorted from blood. The sequence came from a man aged 18 to 29 in good health. The CDR3 sequence: CASSLRVGYEQYF. The CDR3 DNA sequence: TGTGCTAGCAGCTTAAGGGTCGGCTACGAGCAGTACTTC.